Included here is one TCR beta chain sequence, with context. The antigen remains undetermined. The entry originates in a study of T-cell memory formation after mild COVID-19. Study summary: Largely donor-specific sequence clusters came from a couple of donors. Study-level findings and limits: Clones that shrank (day 15 to 85) were balanced CD4/CD8, whereas later expanders leaned CD4+. Mainly in CM and EM were contracting CD4+ clones; CD8+ were in EMRA.

5'RACE with constant-segment primers yielded barcoded, UMI-tagged TCR alpha and TCR beta cDNA libraries. MiXCR, applied by TCRdb to the 5' RACE reads, yields one record per CDR3 protein. Of about 190,000 distinct CDR3 sequences in the sample, 15% to 20% are singletons; the top ten hold 2.4%. The CDR3 loop spans 15 amino acids. The germline V gene encodes CDR1 SGHTA and CDR2 FQGNSA. Trimming pared 4 bases from V and 1 base from J, leaving 10 bases between. The chain uses TRBV7-2 and TRBJ2-2; D perhaps matches TRBD1 (6 bases). The sequence was collected from an adult woman who had mild COVID-19 (a few samples of this study predate the infection). Cell type and time point are not known. The source material was PBMCs or a T cell subset sorted from them (not recorded which). For the CDR3, the DNA is TGTGCCAGCAGCTCCTTGGGACAGAACACCGGGGAGCTGTTTTTT. It specifies CASSSLGQNTGELFF.